This T cell receptor (beta chain) came from a study of cytomegalovirus exposure and HLA in healthy donors. General study findings and limits: A previous analysis found most TCR beta V segments productive roughly 90% or roughly 30% of the time. Later, TCR association rates were found to vary by HLA locus, highest for DRB1 and lowest for HLA-C.

About this clone itself: Antigen specificity is unknown.

The PCR made use of 60 Vbeta and 13 Jbeta primers. Data came from immunoSEQ multiplex PCR; TCRdb stores just in-frame clones and leaves some out. The sample includes about 150,000 clones, 80% of them seen just once. In nominal health when sampled, donors likely had unrecorded immune exposures nonetheless. Unrecorded for this donor was the CMV serostatus. The ends were cut back, 6 bases at V and 7 bases at J, with 13 bases in the middle. The length of the CDR3 is 12 residues. Germline CDR1 reads MDHEN; CDR2 reads SYDVKM. The sample consisted of PBMCs. This chain connects TRBV28 to TRBJ2-7; perhaps TRBD2 as D (5 bases). The TCR originated in a man younger than 45 in good health. CDR3 residues: CASSDLRGEQYF. In nucleotides, the CDR3 is TGTGCCAGCAGCGACCTCCGGGGAGAGCAGTACTTC.